The next 21 T cell receptor beta chains were all read from a single sample in a study of PD-1 blockade in classical Hodgkin lymphoma. The patients all showed relapse after autologous stem cell transplantation, while their brentuximab vedotin exposure varied. The method was immunoSEQ multiplex PCR; TCRdb's version includes in-frame clones alone and lacks a portion of them. The sample holds about 11,000 clones, roughly 79% seen once. The material was peripheral blood mononuclear cells (PBMCs), obtained before the second cycle of nivolumab. The receptors come from a human donor with classical Hodgkin lymphoma.

This chain uses TRBV25-1 with TRBJ2-5; TRBD2 aligns across 12 bases. The CDR3 has 15 residues. Germline CDR1 MGHDK, CDR2 SYGVNS. J lost 5 bases, V lost 3 bases, and 4 bases had no gene match. The CDR3 DNA reads TGTGCCAGCAGTGAGACTAGCGGGAGTATGGAGACCCAGTACTTC. Translating gives CASSETSGSMETQYF. Drawing the rest from reference TRBV25-1 and TRBJ2-5, the complete variable domain is EADIYQTPRYLVIGTGKKITLECSQTMGHDKMYWYQQDPGMELHLIHYSYGVNSTEKGDLSSESTVSRIRTEHFPLTLESARPSHTSQYLCASSETSGSMETQYFGPGTRLLVL.

The J gene is TRBJ1-2, the V gene TRBV6-5; D unclear. The CDR3 has 11 residues. The ends were cut back, 0 bases at V and 8 bases at J, with 4 bases in the middle. Germline CDR1 and CDR2: MNHEY and SVGAGI. The DNA of the CDR3 is TGTGCCAGCAGTTACTCGGTGGGCTACACCTTC. It encodes CASSYSVGYTF.

The chain is built from TRBV19 and TRBJ1-5, with a weak D call TRBD1 (5 bases). CDR1 is LNHDA, CDR2 SQIVND, per germline (reference sequence). The CDR3 length is 14 residues. V shed 5 bases and J shed 0 bases, with 8 bases lying between them. CDR3 amino acids: CASSGGNSNQPQHF. The CDR3 bases are TGTGCCAGTAGTGGGGGGAATAGCAATCAGCCCCAGCATTTT.

The chain joins TRBV4-1 to TRBJ2-7; D is tentatively TRBD1 or TRBD2 (5 bases each). Germline V gene lookup returns CDR1 MGHRA and CDR2 YSYEKL. CDR3 size: 14 residues. V was pared by 3 bases and J by 6 bases, with 15 bases between. The CDR3 sequence: CASSHVGEGPEQYF. The CDR3, as DNA: TGCGCCAGCAGCCACGTCGGTGAGGGGCCCGAGCAGTACTTC.

J is TRBJ2-3 and V is TRBV27; TRBD2 matches at 10 bases. The V gene end was trimmed by 5 bases and the J gene end by 0 bases; junction bases not matched to a gene: 8. From germline, CDR1 is MNHEY and CDR2 SMNVEV (reference sequence). There are 17 residues in the CDR3. CDR3 nucleotide sequence: TGTGCCAGCAGTCCTCGGACTAGCGGTACTAGCACAGATACGCAGTATTTT. Residues: CASSPRTSGTSTDTQYF.

The chain recombines TRBV2 with TRBJ2-5; 7 nucleotides align to TRBD2. Germline values: CDR1 SNHLY, CDR2 FYNNEI. The trim removed 4 bases at V and 4 bases at J, leaving 12 bases unmatched. The CDR3 is 16 amino acids. This CDR3 is CASSGEGGLRGETQYF. The CDR3 DNA is TGTGCCAGCAGTGGGGAGGGCGGTCTTAGGGGAGAGACCCAGTACTTC.

The chain recombines TRBV9 with TRBJ1-1; 9 bases are shared with TRBD1. Losses at the gene ends were 8 bases for V and 3 bases for J; bases not matched to a gene: 5. This CDR3 is 13 amino acids long. Germline V gives CDR1 SGDLS, CDR2 YYNGEE. CDR3 sequence (DNA): TGTGCCAGGACAGGGGGGGTACACACTGAAGCTTTCTTT. Its translation: CARTGGVHTEAFF. Filled out from reference TRBV9 and TRBJ1-1, the complete variable domain reads DSGVTQTPKHLITATGQRVTLRCSPRSGDLSVYWYQQSLDQGLQFLIQYYNGEERAKGNILERFSAQQFPDLHSELNLSSLELGDSALYFCARTGGVHTEAFFGQGTRLTVV.

The V gene is TRBV5-1, the J gene TRBJ1-1; D is ambiguous. Trimming removed 1 base from V and 4 bases from J, with 8 bases in between. Germline values: CDR1 SGHRS, CDR2 YFSETQ. The CDR3 totals 13 residues. For the CDR3, the DNA is TGCGCCAGCAGCTTGACTGTAGCCACTGAAGCTTTCTTT. The encoded protein is CASSLTVATEAFF.

This clone was seen once. This sequence joins TRBV5-1 and TRBJ2-1; 10 bases map to TRBD2. The CDR3 length is 17 residues. The V segment lost 0 bases and the J segment 6 bases; nucleotides outside the gene matches: 9. CDR1 SGHRS and CDR2 YFSETQ come from the germline V gene. CDR3 residues: CASSLGDSGRSSNEQFF. CDR3 DNA: TGCGCCAGCAGCTTGGGTGATAGCGGGAGGTCATCCAATGAGCAGTTCTTC.

The J gene is TRBJ2-1, the V gene TRBV7-9, with no clear D. Germline values: CDR1 SEHNR, CDR2 FQNEAQ (reference sequence). This CDR3 has 16 residues. V shed 5 bases and J shed 6 bases, with 20 bases lying between them. The CDR3, as DNA: TGTGCCAGCAGCGCGCTAGTATGGGGATGGGTCAATGAGCAGTTCTTC. Translating it yields CASSALVWGWVNEQFF. Looking up the rest from reference TRBV7-9 and TRBJ2-1 gives the full variable domain: DTGVSQNPRHKITKRGQNVTFRCDPISEHNRLYWYRQTLGQGPEFLTYFQNEAQLEKSRLLSDRFSAERPKGSFSTLEIQRTEQGDSAMYLCASSALVWGWVNEQFFGPGTRLTVL.

The CDR3 loop is CASSMRLLAGALTDTQYF. The DNA of the CDR3 is TGTGCCAGCAGCATGAGATTACTAGCGGGGGCCCTCACAGATACGCAGTATTTT. The rearrangement joins TRBV9 to TRBJ2-3; 11 bases agree with TRBD2. The length of the CDR3 is 18 residues. J gave up 2 bases and V 4 bases, and 12 bases lay outside the gene matches. Germline CDR1 is SGDLS and CDR2 is YYNGEE.

The CDR3 loop reads CATSRGGTGNTGELFF. The CDR3 nucleotides are TGTGCCACCAGCAGGGGGGGCACAGGAAACACCGGGGAGCTGTTTTTT. The rearrangement uses TRBV15 and TRBJ2-2; D may be TRBD1 or TRBD2 (6 bases each). From germline, CDR1 is LNHNV and CDR2 YYDKDF (reference sequence). The CDR3 is 16 amino acids. V lost 3 bases and J 2 bases, leaving 13 bases between the germline ends.

J is TRBJ2-5 and V is TRBV7-6; 11 positions agree with TRBD2. CDR3 length: 17 residues. Per the germline V gene, CDR1 is SGHVS and CDR2 is FNYEAQ. Losses at the gene ends were 2 bases for V and 2 bases for J; bases not matched to a gene: 7. CDR3 residues: CASSLILVAGGQETQYF. Here the CDR3 DNA reads TGTGCCAGCAGCTTAATCTTGGTAGCGGGGGGGCAAGAGACCCAGTACTTC.

This clone was counted a few times. The chain has TRBV21-1 and TRBJ2-7; the D call of TRBD2 is as the table states it, not checked on the DNA. TRBV21-1 is assigned pseudogene status. The CDR3 runs to 16 residues. The CDR3 sequence: CASSKGSLIPNYEQYF. CDR3 DNA sequence: TGTGCCAGCAGCAAAGGCTCCCTAATACCGAACTACGAGCAGTACTTC.

This chain connects TRBV18 to TRBJ1-5; 7 bases line up with TRBD1. Germline CDR1 reads KGHSH; CDR2 reads LQKENI. V was clipped by 6 bases and J by 2 bases; unmatched bases: 4. CDR3 length: 14 amino acids. The CDR3 reads CASSPGTGNQPQHF. As DNA, the CDR3 is TGTGCCAGCTCTCCCGGGACAGGCAATCAGCCCCAGCATTTT.

This clone was detected once. The chain carries TRBV30 and TRBJ2-7; D is possibly TRBD1 (5 bases). This CDR3 contains 13 residues. Between the trimmed V and J ends, which lost 2 bases and 4 bases, there was a span of 12 bases. Germline V gene data show CDR1 as GTSNPN and CDR2 as SVGIG (reference sequence). CDR3 sequence reads: CAWSRVGAYEQYF. For the CDR3, the DNA is TGTGCCTGGAGTCGGGTAGGGGCGTACGAGCAGTACTTC.

This clone has only one observation. The chain couples TRBV19 to TRBJ1-5; the match to TRBD1 covers 10 bases. CDR3 length: 16 amino acids. Germline lookup yields CDR1 LNHDA and CDR2 SQIVND (reference sequence). V gave up 6 bases and J gave up 5 bases; unmatched junction bases: 10. Here the CDR3 reads CASRRDPGQGYQPQHF. DNA of the CDR3: TGTGCCAGTAGGAGAGACCCGGGACAGGGGTATCAGCCCCAGCATTTT.

There are a few counts of this clone. The V call is TRBV27, the J call TRBJ1-2; 9 bases align to TRBD1. In germline, CDR1 is MNHEY, CDR2 SMNVEV (reference sequence). V lost 6 bases to trimming and J lost 8 bases; unmatched junction nucleotides: 7. The CDR3 loop spans 13 amino acids. This chain's CDR3 is CASSRQGGRGYTF. CDR3 coding DNA: TGTGCCAGCAGCCGACAGGGGGGAAGAGGCTACACCTTC.

CDR3 sequence: CASSPPGQSSYEQYF. Here the CDR3 DNA reads TGTGCCAGCTCACCGCCGGGACAGAGTTCCTACGAGCAGTACTTC. The chain is built from TRBV18 and TRBJ2-7; 7 positions agree with TRBD1. The CDR3 extends over 15 amino acids. Unmatched junction bases numbered 6, after V lost 3 bases and J lost 1 base. Germline CDR1 KGHSH, CDR2 LQKENI.

Only one count was recorded for this clone. The chain employs TRBV2 and TRBJ2-7; TRBD1 is a possible D gene (5 bases). CDR3 length: 12 residues. The germline V gene encodes CDR1 SNHLY and CDR2 FYNNEI. Between the trimmed V and J ends, which lost 3 bases and 10 bases, there was a span of 13 bases. In nucleotides, the CDR3 is TGTGCCAGCAGTGAGGGGCGGCTCTTTCAGTACTTC. Amino acids: CASSEGRLFQYF.

This chain joins TRBV28 and TRBJ1-2; perhaps TRBD1 as D (5 bases). Trimming shortened V by 2 bases and J by 2 bases, and 12 bases separated the two germline ends. The germline V gene encodes CDR1 MDHEN and CDR2 SYDVKM. This CDR3 comprises 15 residues. The CDR3 coding sequence is TGTGCCAGCAGTTTAGCTGTGGGACCGAACTATGGCTACACCTTC. Translated: CASSLAVGPNYGYTF.